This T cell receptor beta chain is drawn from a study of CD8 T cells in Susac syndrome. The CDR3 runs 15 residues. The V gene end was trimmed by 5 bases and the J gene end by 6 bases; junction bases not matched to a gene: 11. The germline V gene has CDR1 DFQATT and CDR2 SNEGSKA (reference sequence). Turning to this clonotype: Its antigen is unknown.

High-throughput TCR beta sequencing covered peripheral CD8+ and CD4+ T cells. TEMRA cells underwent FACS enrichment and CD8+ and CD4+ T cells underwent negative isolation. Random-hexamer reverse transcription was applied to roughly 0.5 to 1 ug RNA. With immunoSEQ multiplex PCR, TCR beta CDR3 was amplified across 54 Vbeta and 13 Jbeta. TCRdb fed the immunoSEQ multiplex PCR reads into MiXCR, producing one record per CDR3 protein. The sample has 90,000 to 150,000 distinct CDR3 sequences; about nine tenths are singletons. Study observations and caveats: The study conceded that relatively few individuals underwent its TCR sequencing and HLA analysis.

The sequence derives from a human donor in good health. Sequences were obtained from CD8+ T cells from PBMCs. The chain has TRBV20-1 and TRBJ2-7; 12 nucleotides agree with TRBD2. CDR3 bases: TGCAGTGCTGGACGCGGACTAGCGGGATCACCCGAGCAGTACTTC. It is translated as CSAGRGLAGSPEQYF.